This TCR beta chain derives from a study of blood T cell repertoires in COVID-19. Study-level background: Samples of COVID-19 (acute and convalescent) were obtained from the United States, Italy and Spain.

Germline V gene lookup returns CDR1 SEHNR and CDR2 FQNEAQ (reference sequence). Losses at the gene ends were 3 bases for V and 5 bases for J; bases not matched to a gene: 5. The CDR3 has 16 residues. As handled by the study authors: Amplification from reference gene primers served as the basis for estimated nucleated cell counts. Using immunoSEQ multiplex PCR, the repertoire was profiled, and TCRdb retains in-frame clones only, with some absent. V, J and clone size reflect that table, while D and trimming were determined from the DNA. The table lists 300,000 to 400,000 clones, roughly 85% of them singletons.

V is TRBV7-9 and J is TRBJ2-5; TRBD2 agrees at 14 bases. The specimen sequenced was PBMCs or T cells enriched from blood (not recorded which). The clonotype was recovered from a woman aged 40 to 50 with acute COVID-19. In DNA, the CDR3 is TGTGCCAGCAGCTTCACACGGACTAGCGGGAGGGAGACCCAGTACTTC. This translates into CASSFTRTSGRETQYF.